In its sample, the clone carrying this T cell receptor beta chain was seen a few times. No antigen is known for it. CDR1 and CDR2 (germline): LGHNA, YSLEER. The length of the CDR3 is 12 residues. Trimming pared 0 bases from V and 9 bases from J, leaving 6 bases between. This specimen comes from a study of beta chain features in type 1 diabetes. Turning to the study itself: Healthy donors and patients showed comparable age, gender and cell yields. Study-wide results and caveats: Reduced insertions and increased deletions marked VDJ junctions in type 1 diabetes patients.

The isolated RNA, all of it, was reverse transcribed, so expressed TCRB transcripts were what got sequenced. The protocol was immunoSEQ multiplex PCR, while the TCRdb copy is restricted to in-frame clones and leaves out a portion. The table lists hundreds of thousands of clones, around a sixth of them singletons. The sequence was collected from a man aged 18 to 29 in good health. What was sequenced was naive CD4+ T cells from blood. The chain recombines TRBV4-3 with TRBJ2-1, with TRBD2 as a possible D gene (5 bases). CDR3 amino acids: CASSQDRGEQFF. The CDR3 DNA reads TGCGCCAGCAGCCAAGATCGGGGTGAGCAGTTCTTC.